Listed below are T cell receptor beta chains from one sample, sequenced in a study of siplizumab effects on memory and regulatory T cells. Repertoires were generated with immunoSEQ multiplex PCR, while TCRdb's copy carries only in-frame clones and drops some. The sample includes about 98,000 clones, approximately 90% of them seen just once. Material for sequencing was CD4+ T cells sorted from blood. Receptors originate from a human donor in good health. The CDR3 runs from the conserved cysteine through the conserved F or W. A D gene is named only where the DNA matches it firmly. For some rows the clone size is stated as once, few or many, or as a class when expanded; others skip it.

cdr3_aa: CASSFARVSYEQYF; cdr3_nt: TGTGCCAGCAGTTTCGCTCGGGTCTCCTACGAGCAGTACTTC; d_call: .; clone_size: .; j_call: TRBJ2-7; v_call: TRBV28
cdr3_aa: CAIADWGGYSGNTIYF; cdr3_nt: TGTGCCATCGCCGATTGGGGGGGCTACTCTGGAAACACCATATATTTT; d_call: .; clone_size: .; j_call: TRBJ1-3; v_call: TRBV10-3
cdr3_aa: CASSTNRLAAAYEQYF; cdr3_nt: TGTGCCAGTAGTACCAACCGACTAGCGGCAGCCTACGAGCAGTACTTC; d_call: TRBD2; clone_size: .; j_call: TRBJ2-7; v_call: TRBV19
cdr3_aa: CSARVRETQYF; cdr3_nt: TGCAGTGCTAGGGTACGAGAGACCCAGTACTTC; d_call: .; clone_size: once; j_call: TRBJ2-5; v_call: TRBV20-1
cdr3_aa: CASSVVSVGYGELFF; cdr3_nt: TGTGCCAGCAGCGTAGTTTCGGTGGGGTACGGGGAGCTGTTTTTT; d_call: .; clone_size: .; j_call: TRBJ2-2; v_call: TRBV9
cdr3_aa: CASSLGGMWASETQYF; cdr3_nt: TGCGCCAGCAGCTTGGGAGGGATGTGGGCTTCCGAGACCCAGTACTTC; d_call: .; clone_size: .; j_call: TRBJ2-5; v_call: TRBV5-1
cdr3_aa: CASSPSRRGGYEQYF; cdr3_nt: TGTGCCAGCAGCCCTTCGAGGAGGGGGGGCTACGAGCAGTACTTC; d_call: .; clone_size: .; j_call: TRBJ2-7; v_call: TRBV5-6
cdr3_aa: CASSFGLKHNNEQFF; cdr3_nt: TGCGCCAGCAGCTTCGGACTCAAACACAACAATGAGCAGTTCTTC; d_call: .; clone_size: .; j_call: TRBJ2-1; v_call: TRBV5-1
cdr3_aa: CASSFNFGAEKGLAGGSGETQYF; cdr3_nt: TGTGCCAGCAGTTTTAATTTTGGGGCAGAAAAAGGACTAGCGGGAGGATCTGGGGAGACCCAGTACTTC; d_call: TRBD2; clone_size: .; j_call: TRBJ2-5; v_call: TRBV28
cdr3_aa: CASSLDGPGELFF; cdr3_nt: TGTGCCAGCAGCTTGGACGGCCCCGGGGAGCTGTTTTTT; d_call: .; clone_size: .; j_call: TRBJ2-2; v_call: TRBV5-4
cdr3_aa: CASSSGGLPNSYNEQFF; cdr3_nt: TGTGCCAGCAGCTCAGGGGGACTACCGAACTCCTACAATGAGCAGTTCTTC; d_call: .; clone_size: .; j_call: TRBJ2-1; v_call: TRBV7-2
cdr3_aa: CARSPCHRDSLTDTQYF; cdr3_nt: TGTGCCAGAAGCCCGTGCCACCGGGACAGCCTTACAGATACGCAGTATTTT; d_call: TRBD1; clone_size: .; j_call: TRBJ2-3; v_call: TRBV5-3
cdr3_aa: CASQSGTGFDNTQYF; cdr3_nt: TGTGCCAGTCAAAGCGGGACAGGGTTTGATAATACGCAGTATTTT; d_call: TRBD1; clone_size: .; j_call: TRBJ2-3; v_call: TRBV6-1
cdr3_aa: CASSSPGGFGETQYF; cdr3_nt: TGCGCCAGCAGCTCCCCGGGCGGGTTCGGGGAGACCCAGTACTTC; d_call: .; clone_size: .; j_call: TRBJ2-5; v_call: TRBV5-1
cdr3_aa: CASSLGTSGTHEQYF; cdr3_nt: TGTGCCAGCAGTTTGGGGACTAGCGGGACCCACGAGCAGTACTTC; d_call: TRBD2; clone_size: .; j_call: TRBJ2-7; v_call: TRBV28
cdr3_aa: CASSLEGGSLNYGYTF; cdr3_nt: TGTGCCAGCAGCTTAGAGGGTGGGTCCCTTAACTATGGCTACACCTTC; d_call: .; clone_size: .; j_call: TRBJ1-2; v_call: TRBV7-8
cdr3_aa: CASSPSGRGSGTEAFF; cdr3_nt: TGTGCCAGCTCACCATCTGGAAGGGGATCGGGCACTGAAGCTTTCTTT; d_call: .; clone_size: .; j_call: TRBJ1-1; v_call: TRBV18
cdr3_aa: CAISVGRDYEQYF; cdr3_nt: TGTGCCATCAGTGTGGGCCGAGACTACGAGCAGTACTTC; d_call: .; clone_size: .; j_call: TRBJ2-7; v_call: TRBV10-3
cdr3_aa: CASSLDRAGTGELFF; cdr3_nt: TGTGCCAGTAGTCTGGACAGGGCGGGCACCGGGGAGCTGTTTTTT; d_call: TRBD1; clone_size: .; j_call: TRBJ2-2; v_call: TRBV19
cdr3_aa: CASSFPSGNNEQFF; cdr3_nt: TGTGCCAGCAGTTTCCCTAGCGGGAACAATGAGCAGTTCTTC; d_call: TRBD2; clone_size: once; j_call: TRBJ2-1; v_call: TRBV28
cdr3_aa: CASSLEQGVSEQYF; cdr3_nt: TGTGCCAGCAGCTTAGAACAGGGGGTATCCGAGCAGTACTTC; d_call: TRBD1; clone_size: once; j_call: TRBJ2-7; v_call: TRBV11-3
cdr3_aa: CSVGSSVGTIYF; cdr3_nt: TGCAGCGTTGGGTCTTCAGTCGGCACCATATATTTT; d_call: .; clone_size: .; j_call: TRBJ1-3; v_call: TRBV29-1
cdr3_aa: CASSVDRGWETQYF; cdr3_nt: TGTGCCAGCAGCGTGGACAGGGGATGGGAGACCCAGTACTTC; d_call: TRBD1; clone_size: .; j_call: TRBJ2-5; v_call: TRBV7-6
cdr3_aa: CSVSGQGFAGELFF; cdr3_nt: TGCAGTGTGTCGGGACAGGGGTTCGCCGGGGAGCTGTTTTTT; d_call: TRBD1; clone_size: .; j_call: TRBJ2-2; v_call: TRBV29-1
cdr3_aa: CASSPQGQGRRELF; cdr3_nt: TGTGCCAGCAGTCCCCAAGGACAGGGCCGAAGGGAGCTCTTC; d_call: TRBD1; clone_size: .; j_call: TRBJ2-1; v_call: TRBV27
cdr3_aa: CASSISEATNEKLFF; cdr3_nt: TGTGCCAGTAGTATAAGTGAGGCAACTAATGAAAAACTGTTTTTT; d_call: .; clone_size: .; j_call: TRBJ1-4; v_call: TRBV19
cdr3_aa: CASSYSMGRGTDTQYF; cdr3_nt: TGTGCCAGCAGTTACTCGATGGGCAGGGGTACAGATACGCAGTATTTT; d_call: .; clone_size: .; j_call: TRBJ2-3; v_call: TRBV6-5
cdr3_aa: CASSQAGYLAEAFF; cdr3_nt: TGTGCCAGCAGCCAAGCGGGTTATTTGGCTGAAGCTTTCTTT; d_call: .; clone_size: .; j_call: TRBJ1-1; v_call: TRBV14
cdr3_aa: CASKAVNTGELFF; cdr3_nt: TGCGCCAGCAAGGCGGTGAACACCGGGGAGCTGTTTTTT; d_call: .; clone_size: .; j_call: TRBJ2-2; v_call: TRBV10-1
cdr3_aa: CASTMTGFSYGYTF; cdr3_nt: TGTGCCAGCACCATGACAGGGTTCAGCTATGGCTACACCTTC; d_call: TRBD1; clone_size: .; j_call: TRBJ1-2; v_call: TRBV6-1
cdr3_aa: CAWNGGKGNQPQHF; cdr3_nt: TGTGCCTGGAATGGGGGGAAGGGCAATCAGCCCCAGCATTTT; d_call: .; clone_size: .; j_call: TRBJ1-5; v_call: TRBV30